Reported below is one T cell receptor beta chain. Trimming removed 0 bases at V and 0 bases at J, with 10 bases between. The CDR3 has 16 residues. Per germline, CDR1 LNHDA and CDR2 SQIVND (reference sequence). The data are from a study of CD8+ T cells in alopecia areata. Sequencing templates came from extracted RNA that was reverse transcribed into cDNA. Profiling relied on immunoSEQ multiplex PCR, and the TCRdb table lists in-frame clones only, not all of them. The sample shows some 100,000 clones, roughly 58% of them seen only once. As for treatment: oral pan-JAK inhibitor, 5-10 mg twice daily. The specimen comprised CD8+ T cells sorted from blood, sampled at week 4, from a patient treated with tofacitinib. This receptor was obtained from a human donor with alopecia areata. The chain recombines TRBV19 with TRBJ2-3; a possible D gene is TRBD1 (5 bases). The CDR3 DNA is TGTGCCAGTAGTATAGATCGTGGGGCTAGCACAGATACGCAGTATTTT. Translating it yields CASSIDRGASTDTQYF. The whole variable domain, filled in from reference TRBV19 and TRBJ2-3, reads DGGITQSPKYLFRKEGQNVTLSCEQNLNHDAMYWYRQDPGQGLRLIYYSQIVNDFQKGDIAEGYSVSREKKESFPLTVTSAQKNPTAFYLCASSIDRGASTDTQYFGPGTRLTVL.